This T cell receptor (beta chain) comes out of a study of T-cell reconstitution after alpha-beta-depleted transplantation in children. The CDR3 is 17 residues long. Trimming took 5 bases from V and 7 from J; bases not matched to a gene: 17. During its preparation, the TCRbeta library received unique molecular identifiers. Each CDR3 protein is one row after TCRdb ran MiXCR on the PCR reads. The data hold 98,000 or so distinct CDR3 sequences, with approximately 6.4% observed a single time. This clonotype was counted at least ten times. Its antigen is currently unknown. Regarding the study as a whole: A year post-transplant, T-cell counts and diversity derived mostly from newly produced T cells. TCRbeta diversity was high at day 60 in some patients (a result of surviving recipient T cells and thymic progenitors). About two months after transplant, alpha-beta T cells reportedly came from several hundred expanded graft clones.

This specimen was PBMCs, mostly from graft donor cells, taken 360 days after TCRalphabeta/CD19-depleted stem cell transplant. This clonotype was sampled from a male patient aged 2-9 years who had a stem cell transplant for acute lymphoblastic leukemia, so the T cells may come from the graft donor. This chain connects TRBV12-3 or TRBV12-4 to TRBJ2-1, with 7 positions matching TRBD1. Here the CDR3 reads CASSLPGKGAIRNEQFF. The CDR3 nucleotides read TGTGCCAGCAGTCTGCCCGGGAAGGGGGCGATTAGAAATGAGCAGTTCTTC.